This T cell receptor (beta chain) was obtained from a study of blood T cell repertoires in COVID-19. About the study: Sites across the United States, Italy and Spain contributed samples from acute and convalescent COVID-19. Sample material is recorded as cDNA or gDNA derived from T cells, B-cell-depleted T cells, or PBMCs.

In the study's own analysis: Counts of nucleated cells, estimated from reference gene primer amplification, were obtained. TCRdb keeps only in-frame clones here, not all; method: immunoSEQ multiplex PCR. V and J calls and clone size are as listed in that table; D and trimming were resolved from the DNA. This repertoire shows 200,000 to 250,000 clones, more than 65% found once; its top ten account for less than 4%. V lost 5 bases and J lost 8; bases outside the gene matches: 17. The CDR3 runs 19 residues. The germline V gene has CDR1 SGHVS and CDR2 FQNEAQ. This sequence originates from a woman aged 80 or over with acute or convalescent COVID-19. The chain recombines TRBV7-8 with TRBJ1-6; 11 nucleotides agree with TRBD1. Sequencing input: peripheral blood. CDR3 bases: TGTGCCAGCAGCCACCGGGACAGGGGGTTTCTAGGTGGGGATTCACCCCTCCACTTT. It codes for CASSHRDRGFLGGDSPLHF. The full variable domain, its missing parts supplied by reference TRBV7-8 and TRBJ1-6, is GAGVSQSPRYKVAKRGQDVALRCDPISGHVSLFWYQQALGQGPEFLTYFQNEAQLDKSGLPSDRFFAERPEGSVSTLKIQRTQQEDSAVYLCASSHRDRGFLGGDSPLHFGNGTRLTVT.